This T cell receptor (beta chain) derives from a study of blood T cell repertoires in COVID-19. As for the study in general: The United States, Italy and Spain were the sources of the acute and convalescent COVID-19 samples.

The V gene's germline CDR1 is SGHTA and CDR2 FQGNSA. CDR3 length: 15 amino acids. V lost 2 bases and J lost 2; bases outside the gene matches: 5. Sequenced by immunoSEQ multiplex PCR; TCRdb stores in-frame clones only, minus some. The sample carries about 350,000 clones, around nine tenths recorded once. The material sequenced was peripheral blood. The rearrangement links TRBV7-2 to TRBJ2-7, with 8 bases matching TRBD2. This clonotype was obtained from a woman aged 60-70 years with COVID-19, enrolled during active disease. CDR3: CASSLLPGGPYEQYF. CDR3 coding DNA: TGTGCCAGCAGCTTACTTCCGGGAGGGCCCTACGAGCAGTACTTC.